Sequencing of this T cell receptor (beta chain) was carried out in a study of shared clonotypes between healthy human individuals. Turning to the study itself: Aged between 18 and 49, the donors were two women and three men.

The V gene lost 4 bases and the J gene lost 5 bases, with 13 bases spanning the gap. The CDR3 contains 14 residues. CDR1 SGDLS and CDR2 YYNGEE come from the germline V gene. Using immunoSEQ multiplex PCR, the repertoire was profiled, and TCRdb retains in-frame clones only, with some absent. The data contain about 450,000 clones, around 79% of them singletons. Sequences were obtained from PBMCs. V and J are TRBV9 and TRBJ2-1; tentatively, D is TRBD1 (6 bases). The sequence came from a woman aged 40 to 50 in good health. Some clones in this sample may be carry-over from other donors' samples. This CDR3 reads CASSPTGSNNEQFF. As DNA, the CDR3 is TGTGCCAGCAGCCCCACAGGGAGTAACAATGAGCAGTTCTTC.